What follows is one T cell receptor beta chain and its context. Libraries were prepared by immunoSEQ multiplex PCR; TCRdb keeps only in-frame clonotypes and omits some of them. The profile covers around 50,000 clones, with around 73% appearing a single time and around 5.8% taken by the ten largest. These data are taken from a study of blood T cell repertoires in COVID-19. In the study overall: T cells, B-cell-depleted T cells, or PBMCs provided the cDNA or gDNA that served as material.

Germline values: CDR1 SGHRS, CDR2 YFSETQ. J lost 4 bases, V lost 4 bases, and 8 bases had no gene match. The CDR3 runs 15 residues. The chain has TRBV5-1 and TRBJ2-7, with 10 bases that match TRBD1. The TCR was taken from a woman between 45 and 60 years old with acute COVID-19. Sequenced: PBMCs or T cells enriched from blood (not recorded which). CDR3 bases: TGCGCCAGCAGCACGGGGACAGGGGAGAGGTACGAGCAGTACTTC. Its protein product is CASSTGTGERYEQYF.